This entry lists 28 T cell receptor beta chains sequenced from one sample in a study of chemoradiotherapy in HPV16-positive cancers (dated by TCRdb to between 2020 and 2023). The method was the immunoSEQ multiplex PCR assay. TCRdb obtained this table from immuneACCESS and retained in-frame rearrangements with V and J assigned. These tables miss some clones; where compared with another copy, unresolved V genes account for less than half of the shortfall, and the remainder is unexplained. The sample table contains about 27,000 clones; only one count was recorded for more than 85% of them. The ten top clones hold about a sixth of the sample. The sequencing here drew on blood, taken from a patient who underwent chemoradiotherapy. The receptor source for this set is a human donor with HPV-associated anogenital cancer.

The chain employs TRBV4-3 and TRBJ1-2; D is unresolved. The CDR3 runs to 14 residues. Germline V gene data show CDR1 as LGHNA and CDR2 as YSLEER. V was pared by 4 bases and J by 8 bases, with 17 bases between. DNA for the CDR3: TGCGCCAGCAGCCCGACAAACCGGGCCATCGGCTACACCTTC. This codes for CASSPTNRAIGYTF.

The genes are TRBV2 and TRBJ2-2; 7 nucleotides line up with TRBD1. The germline gives CDR1 SNHLY, CDR2 FYNNEI. The trim removed 5 bases at V and 1 base at J, leaving 4 bases unmatched. The CDR3 is made up of 15 amino acids. The CDR3 protein is CASSPRGRNTGELFF. The CDR3 coding sequence is TGTGCCAGCAGTCCCAGGGGGAGGAACACCGGGGAGCTGTTTTTT.

About this clone: Distinct nucleotide sequences in the sample also encode this CDR3. The chain has TRBV28 and TRBJ2-7; 7 bases agree with TRBD2. Germline CDR1 MDHEN, CDR2 SYDVKM. Losses at the gene ends were 2 bases for V and 5 bases for J; bases not matched to a gene: 6. CDR3 length equals 14 residues. The CDR3 loop reads CASSLAGEGNEQYF. For the CDR3, the DNA is TGTGCCAGCAGTTTAGCGGGAGAGGGGAACGAGCAGTACTTC.

Comment on this clone: An end of the junction differs from the germline gene, which may be a read error. The gene calls are TRBV7-7 and TRBJ2-5, with 14 bases that match TRBD2. This CDR3 comprises 19 residues. Germline values: CDR1 SSHAT, CDR2 FNYEAQ (reference sequence). CDR3 nucleotide sequence: TGTGCTAGCAGCCCCCGACTAGCGGGAGGGCCAGCCGAACCAGAGACCCAGTACTTC. The encoded protein is CASSPRLAGGPAEPETQYF.

J is TRBJ2-2 and V is TRBV11-3; D gene ambiguous. Germline CDR1 is SGHNT and CDR2 is YENEEA. There are 13 residues in the CDR3. Trimming cost V 1 base and J 4 bases, with 4 bases left between them. This CDR3 is CASSLVRTGELFF. The DNA for the CDR3 is TGTGCCAGCAGCTTAGTACGCACCGGGGAGCTGTTTTTT.

J is TRBJ2-7 and V is TRBV19; 7 bases map to TRBD2. CDR1 and CDR2 (germline): LNHDA, SQIVND (reference sequence). V shed 5 bases and J 2 bases; nucleotides not matched to a gene: 6. The CDR3 runs 14 residues. The CDR3 DNA is TGTGCCAGTAGTTCGGGGGGAACCCCCTACGAGCAGTACTTC. Its protein is CASSSGGTPYEQYF.

The chain has TRBV4-3 and TRBJ2-4; perhaps TRBD1 as D (6 bases). The CDR3 totals 15 residues. Trimming removed 2 bases at V and 0 bases at J, with 8 bases between. The germline V gene encodes CDR1 LGHNA and CDR2 YSLEER. The CDR3: CASSQFRGAKNIQYF. The CDR3 DNA follows: TGCGCCAGCAGCCAATTCAGGGGAGCCAAAAACATTCAGTACTTC.

The chain recombines TRBV7-3 with TRBJ2-3, with TRBD2 as a possible D gene (6 bases). Trimming took off 5 bases at V and 6 bases at J, with 12 bases between the two ends. The CDR3 has 13 amino acids. CDR1 is SGHTA, CDR2 FQGTGA, per germline. CDR3 amino acids: CASSLRDSDTQYF. CDR3 DNA: TGTGCCAGCAGCCTAAGGGACTCTGATACGCAGTATTTT.

The chain employs TRBV2 and TRBJ2-1; 12 bases line up with TRBD2. The CDR3 length is 14 residues. Germline CDR1 and CDR2: SNHLY and FYNNEI. The junction had 7 bases not matched to a gene; V was cut back by 7 bases and J by 9 bases. The DNA for the CDR3 is TGTGCCAGCAACCCTAGCGGGGGGGCGCTTGAGCAGTTCTTC. Translated, it gives CASNPSGGALEQFF.

This chain connects TRBV7-2 to TRBJ2-5; 10 nucleotides line up with TRBD2. The J segment lost 2 bases and the V segment lost 7 bases, leaving 16 bases of the junction unmatched. The CDR3 contains 18 residues. CDR1 is SGHTA, CDR2 FQGNSA, per germline. The DNA of the CDR3 is TGTGCCAGCAACTCCCCGGTGGGGCTAGCGGGAGTACAAGAGACCCAGTACTTC. This translates into CASNSPVGLAGVQETQYF.

This clone came up once. The chain links TRBV18 to TRBJ2-5, with 12 bases identical to TRBD2. Germline CDR1 reads KGHSH; CDR2 reads LQKENI. The length of the CDR3 is 16 residues. Losses at the gene ends were 3 bases for V and 2 bases for J; bases not matched to a gene: 4. The CDR3 DNA reads as TGTGCCAGCTCACCCACTAGCGGGAGGAGGCAAGAGACCCAGTACTTC. Encoded protein: CASSPTSGRRQETQYF.

The chain uses TRBV5-1 and TRBJ2-7, with 11 bases matching TRBD1. The CDR3 runs 14 residues. In germline, CDR1 is SGHRS, CDR2 YFSETQ. Trimming removed 4 bases from V and 7 bases from J; junction bases left unmatched: 7. This chain's CDR3 is CASSTGQGAAEQYF. The DNA for the CDR3 is TGCGCCAGCAGCACCGGACAGGGGGCCGCGGAGCAGTACTTC.

CDR3 sequence reads: CASSQNIRTGVTGELFF. In DNA, the CDR3 is TGTGCCAGCAGCCAAAACATCAGGACAGGGGTGACCGGGGAGCTGTTTTTT. This chain links TRBV14 with TRBJ2-2; 9 bases match TRBD1. The ends lost 2 bases at V and 5 bases at J; junction bases unmatched: 9. The CDR3 runs 17 residues. Germline lookup yields CDR1 SGHDN and CDR2 FVKESK. Drawing the rest from reference TRBV14 and TRBJ2-2, the complete variable domain is EAGVTQFPSHSVIEKGQTVTLRCDPISGHDNLYWYRRVMGKEIKFLLHFVKESKQDESGMPNNRFLAERTGGTYSTLKVQPAELEDSGVYFCASSQNIRTGVTGELFFGEGSRLTVL.

This rearrangement joins TRBV10-3 to TRBJ1-1; D remains unclear. CDR1 and CDR2 (germline): ENHRY, SYGVKD. The CDR3 has 15 residues. With 0 bases removed from V and 0 bases from J, the gap between germline ends came to 8 bases. Here the CDR3 reads CAISESARMNTEAFF. The CDR3 coding sequence is TGTGCCATCAGTGAGTCGGCCAGGATGAACACTGAAGCTTTCTTT.

The J gene is TRBJ2-1, the V gene TRBV5-1; D is undetermined. Per germline, CDR1 SGHRS and CDR2 YFSETQ. V shed 5 bases and J shed 10 bases, with 10 bases lying between them. The length of the CDR3 is 11 residues. The CDR3 nucleotides read TGCGCCAGCAGTAGGGCGGCCGAGCAGTTCTTC. Its protein product is CASSRAAEQFF.

V and J are TRBV7-2 and TRBJ2-1; the match to TRBD2 covers 13 bases. Germline-derived CDR1 and CDR2 are SGHTA and FQGNSA. The CDR3 is 18 residues long. The V and J ends lost 3 bases and 6 bases, in that order; junction bases with no gene match: 11. CDR3 in DNA: TGTGCCAGCAGCTTCAATCCCGGGACTAGCGGGGAAACCAATGAGCAGTTCTTC. Amino acids: CASSFNPGTSGETNEQFF.

This clone has only a few counts. The chain recombines TRBV4-1 with TRBJ1-2; D perhaps matches TRBD1 (5 bases). The CDR3 is 15 residues long. Germline loops: CDR1 MGHRA, CDR2 YSYEKL. The V end lost 0 bases, the J end lost 5 bases, and 13 bases lay between the germline ends. DNA of the CDR3: TGCGCCAGCAGCCAAGATGTCCGGGGCCTATATGGCTACACCTTC. Translation: CASSQDVRGLYGYTF.

This chain uses TRBV11-2 with TRBJ1-5; D unresolved. The V and J ends lost 0 bases and 8 bases respectively, with 11 bases between them. Germline CDR1 SGHAT, CDR2 FQNNGV. This CDR3 is 14 amino acids long. CDR3 sequence reads: CASSLDRGLEPQHF. The CDR3, as DNA: TGTGCCAGCAGCTTAGACAGAGGTTTGGAGCCCCAGCATTTT. The full variable domain, completed using reference TRBV11-2 and TRBJ1-5, is EAGVAQSPRYKIIEKRQSVAFWCNPISGHATLYWYQQILGQGPKLLIQFQNNGVVDDSQLPKDRFSAERLKGVDSTLKIQPAKLEDSAVYLCASSLDRGLEPQHFGDGTRLSIL.

The V and J genes are TRBV19 and TRBJ2-7, with 11 bases that match TRBD1. Looked up from germline, CDR1 is LNHDA and CDR2 is SQIVND (reference sequence). The J segment lost 4 bases and the V segment lost 9 bases, leaving 8 bases of the junction unmatched. This CDR3 comprises 14 residues. The chain's CDR3 is CASVSGQGVYEQYF. The CDR3 DNA sequence: TGTGCCAGCGTATCGGGACAGGGGGTGTACGAGCAGTACTTC.

This sequence joins TRBV9 and TRBJ2-2; no clear D. The length of the CDR3 is 15 residues. V was shortened by 0 bases and J by 4 bases, with 10 bases between the two germline ends. In germline, CDR1 is SGDLS, CDR2 YYNGEE. The chain's CDR3 is CASSVGPQLTGELFF. The CDR3 bases are TGTGCCAGCAGCGTAGGCCCACAGCTCACCGGGGAGCTGTTTTTT.

The chain uses TRBV19 and TRBJ1-6; maybe TRBD1 (5 bases). This CDR3 has 17 amino acids. The germline V gene has CDR1 LNHDA and CDR2 SQIVND (reference sequence). Trimming removed 3 bases at V and 0 bases at J, with 12 bases between. CDR3 coding DNA: TGTGCCAGTAGTATGGCAGGGCCCAGCTCCTATAATTCACCCCTCCACTTT. It is translated as CASSMAGPSSYNSPLHF.

The chain has TRBV7-9 and TRBJ2-5; D tentatively reads TRBD1 or TRBD2 (6 bases each). Trimming took off 5 bases at V and 5 bases at J, with 12 bases between the two ends. This CDR3 is 13 amino acids long. Germline lookup yields CDR1 SEHNR and CDR2 FQNEAQ (reference sequence). DNA for the CDR3: TGTGCCAGCAGCCCTCGGGGGCCCGAGACCCAGTACTTC. The encoded protein is CASSPRGPETQYF.

The chain combines TRBV5-1 with TRBJ2-7; the match to TRBD1 covers 7 bases. This CDR3 is built from 14 residues. The germline CDR1 and CDR2 sequences are SGHRS and YFSETQ. V lost 4 bases, J lost 6 bases, and 10 bases stayed unmatched. The CDR3 nucleotides are TGCGCCAGCAGCATAAGAACAGGGGTCCGCGAGCAGTACTTC. Its protein product is CASSIRTGVREQYF.

The rearrangement links TRBV15 to TRBJ1-4; D call uncertain. The CDR3 length is 13 residues. The V gene's germline CDR1 is LNHNV and CDR2 YYDKDF (reference sequence). V was cut by 0 bases and J by 10 bases, with 9 bases left in between. This chain's CDR3 is CATSRDKRGKLFF. The CDR3 coding sequence is TGTGCCACCAGCAGAGATAAACGGGGAAAACTGTTTTTT.

The chain links TRBV5-6 to TRBJ2-7; 10 nucleotides line up with TRBD2. This CDR3 is built from 14 residues. V trimming: 1 base; J trimming: 3 bases; junction bases outside the gene matches: 1. The germline V gene has CDR1 SGHDT and CDR2 YYEEEE. DNA for the CDR3: TGTGCCAGCAGCTTGACTAGCGGGGACTACGAGCAGTACTTC. It is translated as CASSLTSGDYEQYF.

The chain couples TRBV7-9 to TRBJ2-5; D is unresolved. Germline V gene sequence: CDR1 SEHNR, CDR2 FQNEAQ (reference sequence). The CDR3 spans 12 residues. The ends were cut back, 5 bases at V and 5 bases at J, with 9 bases in the middle. As DNA, the CDR3 is TGTGCCAGCAGCCCGGTGGGGGAGACCCAGTACTTC. It encodes CASSPVGETQYF.

The sample holds one count of this clone. The chain couples TRBV5-6 to TRBJ2-3; D gene ambiguous. The germline gives CDR1 SGHDT, CDR2 YYEEEE. The CDR3 loop spans 13 amino acids. V lost 0 bases to trimming and J lost 7 bases, with 9 bases between them. As DNA, the CDR3 is TGTGCCAGCAGCTTGGACGGCGCCAATACGCAGTATTTT. Residues: CASSLDGANTQYF.

The chain uses TRBV11-3 and TRBJ2-1; D not certain. V was trimmed by 3 bases and J by 5 bases, leaving 14 bases between them. CDR1 SGHNT and CDR2 YENEEA come from the germline V gene. The CDR3 is 15 residues long. The chain's CDR3 is CASSFSQTRNNEQFF. In nucleotides, the CDR3 is TGTGCCAGCAGCTTTTCGCAGACCCGAAACAATGAGCAGTTCTTC. Full variable domain (rest looked up from reference TRBV11-3 and TRBJ2-1): EAGVVQSPRYKIIEKKQPVAFWCNPISGHNTLYWYLQNLGQGPELLIRYENEEAVDDSQLPKDRFSAERLKGVDSTLKIQPAELGDSAVYLCASSFSQTRNNEQFFGPGTRLTVL.